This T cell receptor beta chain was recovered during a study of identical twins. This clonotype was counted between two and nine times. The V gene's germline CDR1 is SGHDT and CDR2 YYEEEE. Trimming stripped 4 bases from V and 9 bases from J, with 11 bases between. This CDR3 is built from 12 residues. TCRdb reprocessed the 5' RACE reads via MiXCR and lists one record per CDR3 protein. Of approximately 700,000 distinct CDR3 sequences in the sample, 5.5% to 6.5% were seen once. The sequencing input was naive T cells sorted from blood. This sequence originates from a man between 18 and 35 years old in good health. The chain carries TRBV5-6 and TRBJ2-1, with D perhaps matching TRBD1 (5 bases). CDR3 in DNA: TGTGCCAGCAGCCGGCGGACACCTGAGCAGTTCTTC. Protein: CASSRRTPEQFF.